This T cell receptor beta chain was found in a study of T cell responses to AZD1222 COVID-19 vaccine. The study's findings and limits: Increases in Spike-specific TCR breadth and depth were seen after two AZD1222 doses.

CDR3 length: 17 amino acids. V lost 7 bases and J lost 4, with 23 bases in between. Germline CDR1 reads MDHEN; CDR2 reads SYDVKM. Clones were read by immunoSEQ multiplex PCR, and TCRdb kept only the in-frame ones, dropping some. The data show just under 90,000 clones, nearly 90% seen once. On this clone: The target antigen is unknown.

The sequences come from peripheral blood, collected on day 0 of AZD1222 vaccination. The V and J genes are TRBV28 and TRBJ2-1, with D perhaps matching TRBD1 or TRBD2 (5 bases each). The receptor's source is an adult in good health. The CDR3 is CASTPIGDLELYNEQFF. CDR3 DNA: TGTGCCAGCACCCCAATCGGGGACCTAGAACTTTACAATGAGCAGTTCTTC.